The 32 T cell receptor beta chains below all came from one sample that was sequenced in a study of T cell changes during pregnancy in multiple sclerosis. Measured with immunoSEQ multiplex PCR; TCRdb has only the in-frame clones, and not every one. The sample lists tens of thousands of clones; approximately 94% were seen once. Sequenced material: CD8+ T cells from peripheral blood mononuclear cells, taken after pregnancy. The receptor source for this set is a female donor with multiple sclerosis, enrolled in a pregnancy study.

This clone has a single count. CDR3 DNA: TGTGCCAGCTCACCACCGGGACTAGCGGATGCCACTTACCAAGAGACCCAGTACTTC. This sequence encodes CASSPPGLADATYQETQYF. V gene TRBV18 combines with J gene TRBJ2-5; 11 bases agree with TRBD2. Trimming cost V 0 bases and J 0 bases; bases outside gene matches: 9. The CDR3 sequence is 19 residues long. Looked up from germline, CDR1 is KGHSH and CDR2 is LQKENI.

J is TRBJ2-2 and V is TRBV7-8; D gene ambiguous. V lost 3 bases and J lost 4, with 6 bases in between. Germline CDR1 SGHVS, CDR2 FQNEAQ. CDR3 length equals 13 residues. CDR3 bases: TGTGCCAGCAGCTTGTCTTCCACCGGGGAGCTGTTTTTT. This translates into CASSLSSTGELFF.

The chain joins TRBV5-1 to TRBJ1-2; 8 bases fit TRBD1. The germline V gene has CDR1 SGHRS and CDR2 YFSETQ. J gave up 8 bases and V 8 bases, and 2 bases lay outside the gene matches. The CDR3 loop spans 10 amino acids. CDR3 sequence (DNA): TGCGCCAGGGGGACAGGCGGCTACACCTTC. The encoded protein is CARGTGGYTF.

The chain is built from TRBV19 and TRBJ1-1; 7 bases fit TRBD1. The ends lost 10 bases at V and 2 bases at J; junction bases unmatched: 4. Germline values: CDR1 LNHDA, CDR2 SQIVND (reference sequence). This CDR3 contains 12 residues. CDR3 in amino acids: CATRQGNTEAFF. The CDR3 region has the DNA TGTGCCACTAGACAGGGTAACACTGAAGCTTTCTTT.

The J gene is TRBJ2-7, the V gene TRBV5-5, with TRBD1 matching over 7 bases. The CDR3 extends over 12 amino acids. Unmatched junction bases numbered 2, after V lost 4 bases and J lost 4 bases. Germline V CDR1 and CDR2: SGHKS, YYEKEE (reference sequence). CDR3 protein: CASSPTGYEQYF. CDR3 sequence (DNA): TGTGCCAGCAGCCCGACAGGGTACGAGCAGTACTTC.

The CDR3 DNA reads as TGCGCCAGCAGCCAAGTCCTTAGCAATCAGCCCCAGCATTTT. Translating gives CASSQVLSNQPQHF. The genes are TRBV4-1 and TRBJ1-5; no clear D. This CDR3 contains 14 residues. With 1 base removed from V and 0 bases from J, the gap between germline ends came to 4 bases. Germline V gene data show CDR1 as MGHRA and CDR2 as YSYEKL.

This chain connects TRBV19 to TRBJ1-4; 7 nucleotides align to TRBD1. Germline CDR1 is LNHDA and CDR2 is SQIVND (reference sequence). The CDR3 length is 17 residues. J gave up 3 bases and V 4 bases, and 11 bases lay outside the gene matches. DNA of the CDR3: TGTGCCAGTAGTAGCCCAACCGACAGGGAACCTAATGAAAAACTGTTTTTT. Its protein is CASSSPTDREPNEKLFF. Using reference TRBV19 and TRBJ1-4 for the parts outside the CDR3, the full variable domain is DGGITQSPKYLFRKEGQNVTLSCEQNLNHDAMYWYRQDPGQGLRLIYYSQIVNDFQKGDIAEGYSVSREKKESFPLTVTSAQKNPTAFYLCASSSPTDREPNEKLFFGSGTQLSVL.

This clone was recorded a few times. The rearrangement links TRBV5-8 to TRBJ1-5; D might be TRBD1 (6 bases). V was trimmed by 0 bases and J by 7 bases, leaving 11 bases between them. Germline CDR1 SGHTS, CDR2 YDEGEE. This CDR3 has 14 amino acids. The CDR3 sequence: CASSLVGRGQPQHF. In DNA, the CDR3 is TGTGCCAGCAGCTTGGTTGGCAGGGGACAGCCCCAGCATTTT.

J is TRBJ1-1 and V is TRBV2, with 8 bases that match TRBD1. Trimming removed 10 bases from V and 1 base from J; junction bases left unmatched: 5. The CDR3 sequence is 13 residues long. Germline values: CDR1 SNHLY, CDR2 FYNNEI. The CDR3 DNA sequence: TGTGCCAAACGGACAGGGCGGAACACTGAAGCTTTCTTT. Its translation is CAKRTGRNTEAFF.

CDR3 DNA sequence: TGTGCCAGCAGTTTATGGACTAGCACGGACAATGAGCAGTTCTTC. Translated, it gives CASSLWTSTDNEQFF. V usage is TRBV27 and J usage is TRBJ2-1; 8 nucleotides line up with TRBD2. V was pared by 1 base and J by 5 bases, with 4 bases of the junction left unmatched. This CDR3 has 15 residues. Germline loops: CDR1 MNHEY, CDR2 SMNVEV (reference sequence).

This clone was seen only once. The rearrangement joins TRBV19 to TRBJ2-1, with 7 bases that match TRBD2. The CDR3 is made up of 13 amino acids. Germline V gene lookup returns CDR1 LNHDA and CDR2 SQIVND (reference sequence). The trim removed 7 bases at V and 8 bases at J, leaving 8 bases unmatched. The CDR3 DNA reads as TGTGCCAGTAATGTGGGAGGGCCCCATGAGCAGTTCTTC. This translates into CASNVGGPHEQFF. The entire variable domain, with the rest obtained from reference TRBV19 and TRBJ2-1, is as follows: DGGITQSPKYLFRKEGQNVTLSCEQNLNHDAMYWYRQDPGQGLRLIYYSQIVNDFQKGDIAEGYSVSREKKESFPLTVTSAQKNPTAFYLCASNVGGPHEQFFGPGTRLTVL.

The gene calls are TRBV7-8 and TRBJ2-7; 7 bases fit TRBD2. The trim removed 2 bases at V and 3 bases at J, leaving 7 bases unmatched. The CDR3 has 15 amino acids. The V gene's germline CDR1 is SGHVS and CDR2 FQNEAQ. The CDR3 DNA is TGTGCCAGCAGCTTAAGGGCTAGCGGAGGCTACGAGCAGTACTTC. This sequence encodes CASSLRASGGYEQYF.

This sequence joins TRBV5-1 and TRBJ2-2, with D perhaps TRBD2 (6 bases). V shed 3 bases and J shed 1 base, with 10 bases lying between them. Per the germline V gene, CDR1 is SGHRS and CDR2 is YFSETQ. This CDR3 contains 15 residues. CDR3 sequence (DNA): TGCGCCAGCAGCTCCGGGACTGTGAACACCGGGGAGCTGTTTTTT. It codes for CASSSGTVNTGELFF.

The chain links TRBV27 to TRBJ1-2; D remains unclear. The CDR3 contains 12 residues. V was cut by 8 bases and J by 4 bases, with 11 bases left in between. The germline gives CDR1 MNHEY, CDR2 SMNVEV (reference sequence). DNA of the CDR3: TGTGCCAGCCGCGGACTTACCTATGGCTACACCTTC. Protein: CASRGLTYGYTF.

This CDR3 reads CASSNTGQDGDEQYF. For the CDR3, the DNA is TGTGCCAGCAGTAACACGGGACAGGATGGTGACGAGCAGTACTTC. The V call is TRBV25-1, the J call TRBJ2-7, with 8 bases identical to TRBD1. The J segment lost 5 bases and the V segment lost 5 bases, leaving 11 bases of the junction unmatched. Germline loops: CDR1 MGHDK, CDR2 SYGVNS. The CDR3 extends over 15 amino acids.

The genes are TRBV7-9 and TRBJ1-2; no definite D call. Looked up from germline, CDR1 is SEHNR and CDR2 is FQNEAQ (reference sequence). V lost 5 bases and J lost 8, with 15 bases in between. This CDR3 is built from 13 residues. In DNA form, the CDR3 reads TGTGCCAGCAGCCGCGGCCAAGCTGAAGGCTACACCTTC. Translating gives CASSRGQAEGYTF.

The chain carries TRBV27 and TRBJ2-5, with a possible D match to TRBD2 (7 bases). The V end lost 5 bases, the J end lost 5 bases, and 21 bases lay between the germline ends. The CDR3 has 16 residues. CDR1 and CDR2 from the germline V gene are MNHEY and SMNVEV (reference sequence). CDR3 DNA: TGTGCCAGCAGTCCACCCCCTGGGGGAGGGGGGGAGACCCAGTACTTC. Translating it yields CASSPPPGGGGETQYF.

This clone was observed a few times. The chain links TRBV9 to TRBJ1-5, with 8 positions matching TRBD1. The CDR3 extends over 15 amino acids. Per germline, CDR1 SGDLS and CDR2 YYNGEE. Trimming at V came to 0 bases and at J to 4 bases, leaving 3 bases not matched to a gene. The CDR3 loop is CASSVAGQDNQPQHF. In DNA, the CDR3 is TGTGCCAGCAGCGTAGCGGGACAGGATAATCAGCCCCAGCATTTT.

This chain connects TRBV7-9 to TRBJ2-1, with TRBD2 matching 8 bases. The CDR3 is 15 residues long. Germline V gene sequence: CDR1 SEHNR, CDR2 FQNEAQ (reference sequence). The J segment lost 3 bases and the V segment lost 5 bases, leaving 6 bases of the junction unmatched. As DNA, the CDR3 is TGTGCCAGCAGCCTCGGACTAGCCCTCTACAATGAGCAGTTCTTC. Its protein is CASSLGLALYNEQFF.

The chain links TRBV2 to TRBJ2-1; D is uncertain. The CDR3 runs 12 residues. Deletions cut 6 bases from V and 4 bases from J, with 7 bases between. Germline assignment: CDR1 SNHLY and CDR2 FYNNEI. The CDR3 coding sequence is TGTGCCAGCAGCCCTCCTTACAATGAGCAGTTCTTC. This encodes CASSPPYNEQFF.

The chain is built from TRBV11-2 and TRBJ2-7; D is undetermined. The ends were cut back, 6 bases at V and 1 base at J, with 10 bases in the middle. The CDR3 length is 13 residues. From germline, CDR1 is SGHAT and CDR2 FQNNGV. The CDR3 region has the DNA TGTGCCAGCAGTGACGAACAGTCCTACGAGCAGTACTTC. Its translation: CASSDEQSYEQYF. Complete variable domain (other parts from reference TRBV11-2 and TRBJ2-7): EAGVAQSPRYKIIEKRQSVAFWCNPISGHATLYWYQQILGQGPKLLIQFQNNGVVDDSQLPKDRFSAERLKGVDSTLKIQPAKLEDSAVYLCASSDEQSYEQYFGPGTRLTVT.

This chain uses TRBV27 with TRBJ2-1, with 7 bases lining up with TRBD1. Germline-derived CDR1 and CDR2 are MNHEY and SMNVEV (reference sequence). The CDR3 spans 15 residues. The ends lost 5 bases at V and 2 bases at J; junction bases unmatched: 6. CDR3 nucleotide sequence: TGTGCCAGCAGTCAGACAGGGTCCCCCTACAATGAGCAGTTCTTC. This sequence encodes CASSQTGSPYNEQFF.

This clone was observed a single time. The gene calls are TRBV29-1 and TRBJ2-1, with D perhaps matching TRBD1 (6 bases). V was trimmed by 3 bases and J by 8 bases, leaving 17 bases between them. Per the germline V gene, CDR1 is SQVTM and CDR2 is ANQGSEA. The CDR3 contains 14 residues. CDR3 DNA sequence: TGCAGCGTTGAGCCCCCCTTGGGGGCGGATGAGCAGTTCTTC. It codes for CSVEPPLGADEQFF.

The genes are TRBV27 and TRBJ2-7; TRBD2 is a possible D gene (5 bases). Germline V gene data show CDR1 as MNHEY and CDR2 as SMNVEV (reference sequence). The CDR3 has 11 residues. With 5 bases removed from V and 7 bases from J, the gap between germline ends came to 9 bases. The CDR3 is CASSRGWEQYF. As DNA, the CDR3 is TGTGCCAGCAGTCGCGGGTGGGAGCAGTACTTC.

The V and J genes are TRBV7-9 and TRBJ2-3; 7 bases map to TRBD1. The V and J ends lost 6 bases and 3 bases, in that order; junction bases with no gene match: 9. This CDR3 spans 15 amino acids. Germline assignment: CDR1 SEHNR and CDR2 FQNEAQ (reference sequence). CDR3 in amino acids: CASSTTGYGTDTQYF. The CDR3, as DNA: TGTGCCAGCAGTACGACAGGGTATGGTACAGATACGCAGTATTTT. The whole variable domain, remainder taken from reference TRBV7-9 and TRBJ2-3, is DTGVSQNPRHKITKRGQNVTFRCDPISEHNRLYWYRQTLGQGPEFLTYFQNEAQLEKSRLLSDRFSAERPKGSFSTLEIQRTEQGDSAMYLCASSTTGYGTDTQYFGPGTRLTVL.

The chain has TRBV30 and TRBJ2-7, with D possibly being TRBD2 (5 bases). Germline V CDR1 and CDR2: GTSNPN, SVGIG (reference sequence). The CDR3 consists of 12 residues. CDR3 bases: TGTGCGGCGAGAGCGGTAACCTACGAGCAGTACTTC. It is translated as CAARAVTYEQYF.

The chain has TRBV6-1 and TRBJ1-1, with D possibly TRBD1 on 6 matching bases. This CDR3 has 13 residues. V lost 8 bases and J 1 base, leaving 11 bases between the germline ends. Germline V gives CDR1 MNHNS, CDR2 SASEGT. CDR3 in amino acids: CASGQGPNTEAFF. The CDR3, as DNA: TGTGCCAGCGGGCAGGGGCCGAACACTGAAGCTTTCTTT.

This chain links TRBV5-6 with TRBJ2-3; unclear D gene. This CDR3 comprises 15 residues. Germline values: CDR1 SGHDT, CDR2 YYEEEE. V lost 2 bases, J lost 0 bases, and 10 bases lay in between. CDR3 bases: TGTGCCAGCAGCTTCGAAATGGGCAGCACAGATACGCAGTATTTT. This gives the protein CASSFEMGSTDTQYF. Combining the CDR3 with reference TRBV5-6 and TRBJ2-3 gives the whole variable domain DAGVTQSPTHLIKTRGQQVTLRCSPKSGHDTVSWYQQALGQGPQFIFQYYEEEERQRGNFPDRFSGHQFPNYSSELNVNALLLGDSALYLCASSFEMGSTDTQYFGPGTRLTVL.

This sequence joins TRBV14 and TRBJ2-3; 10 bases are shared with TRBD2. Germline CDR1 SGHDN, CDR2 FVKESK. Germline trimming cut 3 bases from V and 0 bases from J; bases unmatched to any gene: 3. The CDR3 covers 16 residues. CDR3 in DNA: TGTGCCAGCAGCCAGCTACTAGCGGGAAGCACAGATACGCAGTATTTT. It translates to CASSQLLAGSTDTQYF. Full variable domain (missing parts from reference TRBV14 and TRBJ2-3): EAGVTQFPSHSVIEKGQTVTLRCDPISGHDNLYWYRRVMGKEIKFLLHFVKESKQDESGMPNNRFLAERTGGTYSTLKVQPAELEDSGVYFCASSQLLAGSTDTQYFGPGTRLTVL.

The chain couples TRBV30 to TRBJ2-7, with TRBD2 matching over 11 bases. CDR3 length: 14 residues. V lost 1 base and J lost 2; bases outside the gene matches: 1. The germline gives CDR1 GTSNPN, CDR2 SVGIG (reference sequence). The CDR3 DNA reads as TGTGCCTGGAGTGCGGGACTAGCGGCCTACGAGCAGTACTTC. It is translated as CAWSAGLAAYEQYF.

The CDR3 DNA is TGTGCCAGCAGTTTTCAGGTGATGGCTGACACTGAAGCTTTCTTT. Encoded protein: CASSFQVMADTEAFF. This chain uses TRBV28 with TRBJ1-1; D call uncertain. CDR1 MDHEN and CDR2 SYDVKM come from the germline V gene. CDR3 size: 15 residues. Between the trimmed V and J ends, which lost 3 bases and 3 bases, there was a span of 14 bases.

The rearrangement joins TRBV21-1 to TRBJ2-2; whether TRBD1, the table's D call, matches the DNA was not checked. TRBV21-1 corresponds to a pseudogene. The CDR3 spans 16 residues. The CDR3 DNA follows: TGTGCCAGCGATTATCCAGGGACAGGGGGCACCGGGGAGCTGTTTTTT. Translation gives CASDYPGTGGTGELFF.